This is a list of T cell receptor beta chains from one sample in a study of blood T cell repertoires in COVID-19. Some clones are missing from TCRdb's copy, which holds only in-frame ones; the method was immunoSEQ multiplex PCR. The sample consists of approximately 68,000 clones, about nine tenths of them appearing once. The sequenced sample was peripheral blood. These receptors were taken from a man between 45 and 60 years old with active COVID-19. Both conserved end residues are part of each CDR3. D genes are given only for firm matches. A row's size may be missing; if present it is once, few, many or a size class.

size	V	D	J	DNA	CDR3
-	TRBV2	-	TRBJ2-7	TGTGCCAGCCGAAAGACAGTCTCCTACGAGCAGTACTTC	CASRKTVSYEQYF
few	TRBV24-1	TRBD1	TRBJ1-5	TGTGCCACCAGTGACCCGCGACAGGGAAATCAGCCCCAGCATTTT	CATSDPRQGNQPQHF
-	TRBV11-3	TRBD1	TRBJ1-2	TGTGCCAGCAGCCGGACAGGGGGCGTATCAGCTAACTATGGCTACACCTTC	CASSRTGGVSANYGYTF
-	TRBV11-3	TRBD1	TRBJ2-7	TGTGCCAGCAGCCCGGGACAGGGGTCCTACGAGCAGTACTTC	CASSPGQGSYEQYF
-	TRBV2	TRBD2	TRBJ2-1	TGTGCCAGCAGCCTCAAAGAGACTAGCTACGAGCAGTTCTTC	CASSLKETSYEQFF
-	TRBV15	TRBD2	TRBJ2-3	TGTGCCACCAGCAGGGAAGCGGGGGTTTCGATACATACGCAGTATTTT	CATSREAGVSIHTQYF
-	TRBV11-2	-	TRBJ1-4	TGTGCCAGCAGCTGGACAGATATAGGTGAAAAACTGTTTTTT	CASSWTDIGEKLFF
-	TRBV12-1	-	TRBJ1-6	TGTGCCAGCACCCTTCGGTGCCTGAGCTCCTATAATTCACCCCTCCACTTT	CASTLRCLSSYNSPLHF
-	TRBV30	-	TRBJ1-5	TGTGCCTGGGGCTTACAGGGCCTTGGGCCCCAGCATTTT	CAWGLQGLGPQHF
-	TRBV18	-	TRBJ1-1	TGTGCCAGCTCACCACTAACAGGGAACACTGAAGCTTTCTTT	CASSPLTGNTEAFF
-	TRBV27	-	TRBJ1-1	TGTGCCAGCAGTTTATTTGGGGCCTCGAGCACTGAAGCTTTCTTT	CASSLFGASSTEAFF